Shown below are 27 T cell receptor beta chains from a single sample sequenced in a study of blood T cell repertoires in COVID-19. Here immunoSEQ multiplex PCR was the method, and the copy in TCRdb shows in-frame clones only, minus some. The profile shows some 320,000 clones, roughly nine tenths of them singletons. Sequenced material: PBMCs or T cells enriched from blood (not recorded which). Every receptor here comes from a woman aged 25 to 39 who had been exposed to COVID-19.

This clone was observed a single time. The chain combines TRBV7-3 with TRBJ2-1, with a possible D match to TRBD1 (6 bases). V gave up 4 bases and J gave up 1 base, with 8 bases separating them. Germline V gene lookup returns CDR1 SGHTA and CDR2 FQGTGA. This CDR3 has 14 residues. The CDR3 nucleotides read TGTGCCAGCAGCTCGACAGGTTCCTACAATGAGCAGTTCTTC. Protein product: CASSSTGSYNEQFF.

The CDR3 DNA reads TGTGCCAGCTCACCACCGCAGGGGAGCTACACTGAAGCTTTCTTT. As protein: CASSPPQGSYTEAFF. The chain couples TRBV18 to TRBJ1-1; weak D call: TRBD1 (6 bases). Germline CDR1 reads KGHSH; CDR2 reads LQKENI. This CDR3 has 15 amino acids. The ends were cut back, 0 bases at V and 3 bases at J, with 11 bases in the middle.

This chain connects TRBV6-5 to TRBJ1-5, with D possibly matching TRBD1 (5 bases). V lost 0 bases and J lost 6, with 12 bases in between. Germline CDR1 MNHEY, CDR2 SVGAGI. The CDR3 loop spans 15 amino acids. The CDR3 sequence: CASSYSGLRGQPQHF. The CDR3 coding sequence is TGTGCCAGCAGTTACTCGGGACTAAGGGGTCAGCCCCAGCATTTT.

The chain couples TRBV6-5 to TRBJ1-2; 7 bases map to TRBD1. The CDR3 consists of 14 residues. V dropped 2 bases and J dropped 8; count of bases not matched to a gene: 8. CDR1 is MNHEY, CDR2 SVGAGI, per germline. The CDR3 is CASSYLGGADGYTF. CDR3 sequence (DNA): TGTGCCAGCAGTTACCTAGGGGGCGCGGACGGCTACACCTTC.

This chain links TRBV6-4 with TRBJ1-2; possibly TRBD1 for D (5 bases). With 7 bases removed from V and 4 bases from J, the gap between germline ends came to 13 bases. Germline values: CDR1 MRHNA, CDR2 SNTAGT. The CDR3 totals 13 residues. Written as DNA, the CDR3 is TGTGCCAGCACTCCGGGGGTTGGCTATGGCTACACCTTC. Translated, it gives CASTPGVGYGYTF.

This clone was detected a few times. The CDR3 is CASSHSFLVAGPYEQYF. The DNA of the CDR3 is TGTGCCAGCAGTCATTCTTTTTTGGTAGCCGGTCCCTACGAGCAGTACTTC. The J gene is TRBJ2-7, the V gene TRBV6-6; D unresolved. V shed 5 bases and J shed 2 bases, with 22 bases lying between them. The CDR3 extends over 17 amino acids. Germline lookup yields CDR1 MNHNY and CDR2 SVGAGI (reference sequence).

In this sample, this clone turned up once. The rearrangement links TRBV28 to TRBJ2-5; D not resolved. Germline values: CDR1 MDHEN, CDR2 SYDVKM. V lost 3 bases to trimming and J lost 5 bases, with 7 bases between them. This CDR3 spans 12 amino acids. The CDR3 nucleotides are TGTGCCAGCAGTTTTCGGTTTGAGACCCAGTACTTC. It translates to CASSFRFETQYF.

The chain uses TRBV20-1 and TRBJ2-3; D remains ambiguous. CDR1 DFQATT and CDR2 SNEGSKA come from the germline V gene (reference sequence). There are 11 residues in the CDR3. The ends were cut back, 2 bases at V and 14 bases at J, with 14 bases in the middle. The CDR3 DNA follows: TGCAGTGCTAGACGAGCTATGTTAGCGTATTTT. Encoded protein: CSARRAMLAYF.

In DNA, the CDR3 is TGTGCCAGCAGCTCCAGGGGCATCTCCTATAATTCACCCCTCCACTTT. It yields the protein CASSSRGISYNSPLHF. The V and J genes are TRBV5-6 and TRBJ1-6; possibly TRBD1 for D (6 bases). The CDR3 covers 16 residues. V shed 3 bases and J shed 0 bases, with 10 bases lying between them. CDR1 is SGHDT and CDR2 is YYEEEE in the germline V gene.

The count of this clone is one. The chain employs TRBV7-2 and TRBJ2-3; D may be TRBD1 (6 bases). Germline V gene lookup returns CDR1 SGHTA and CDR2 FQGNSA. There are 13 residues in the CDR3. V gave up 5 bases and J gave up 2 bases, with 8 bases separating them. The CDR3 protein is CASSQGPTDTQYF. The CDR3 coding sequence is TGTGCCAGCAGCCAGGGGCCCACAGATACGCAGTATTTT.

V gene TRBV29-1 combines with J gene TRBJ2-5; 9 positions match TRBD1. J lost 2 bases, V lost 4 bases, and 2 bases had no gene match. Germline CDR1 reads SQVTM; CDR2 reads ANQGSEA. CDR3 size: 13 residues. The chain's CDR3 is CSVGGQGQETQYF. The CDR3 bases are TGCAGCGTTGGGGGACAGGGTCAAGAGACCCAGTACTTC. Full variable domain (remainder filled in from reference TRBV29-1 and TRBJ2-5): SAVISQKPSRDICQRGTSLTIQCQVDSQVTMMFWYRQQPGQSLTLIATANQGSEATYESGFVIDKFPISRPNLTFSTLTVSNMSPEDSSIYLCSVGGQGQETQYFGPGTRLLVL.

The J gene is TRBJ2-1, the V gene TRBV5-4, with 8 bases matching TRBD2. CDR3 length equals 16 residues. The germline CDR1 and CDR2 sequences are SGHNT and YYREEE (reference sequence). The junction had 2 bases not matched to a gene; V was cut back by 0 bases and J by 0 bases. The CDR3 region is CASSLALAGSYNEQFF. CDR3 nucleotide sequence: TGTGCCAGCAGCTTGGCCCTAGCGGGCTCCTACAATGAGCAGTTCTTC.

V and J are TRBV3-1 (or the pseudogene TRBV3-2) and TRBJ1-2; 12 bases are a match to TRBD1. This CDR3 is built from 17 residues. The V gene's germline CDR1 is LGHDT and CDR2 YNNKEL (reference sequence). With V trimmed by 6 bases and J by 5 bases, 13 bases remained unmatched. The CDR3 loop reads CASSLSGGQGAGYGYTF. CDR3 DNA: TGTGCCAGCAGTCTCTCAGGGGGACAGGGGGCTGGGTATGGCTACACCTTC.

The V gene is TRBV4-3, the J gene TRBJ1-1; D call uncertain. Deletions cut 2 bases from V and 6 bases from J, with 13 bases between. Per the germline V gene, CDR1 is LGHNA and CDR2 is YSLEER. The CDR3 extends over 14 amino acids. Here the CDR3 reads CASSQWLGGPEAFF. The DNA for the CDR3 is TGCGCCAGCAGCCAATGGTTAGGAGGGCCTGAAGCTTTCTTT.

The chain employs TRBV7-2 and TRBJ2-4; no reliable D call. Germline V gene sequence: CDR1 SGHTA, CDR2 FQGNSA. V gave up 5 bases and J gave up 6 bases, with 14 bases separating them. The CDR3 length is 14 residues. The CDR3 protein is CASSPTVSGNIQYF. CDR3 sequence (DNA): TGTGCCAGCAGCCCGACGGTGTCAGGAAACATTCAGTACTTC.

This chain connects TRBV5-1 to TRBJ2-7; maybe TRBD2 (5 bases). CDR1 is SGHRS, CDR2 YFSETQ, per germline. This CDR3 has 13 amino acids. The V end lost 3 bases, the J end lost 3 bases, and 10 bases lay between the germline ends. The CDR3 DNA is TGCGCCAGCAGCTCCGGGGTACTCTACGAGCAGTACTTC. This codes for CASSSGVLYEQYF.

The genes are TRBV7-9 and TRBJ2-1; a weak D match, TRBD2 (5 bases). V was trimmed by 1 base and J by 14 bases, leaving 6 bases between them. CDR3 length equals 10 residues. Germline CDR1 reads SEHNR; CDR2 reads FQNEAQ (reference sequence). The CDR3 bases are TGTGCCAGCAGCTTAGTCGGGGAGTTCTTC. Protein product: CASSLVGEFF. Looking up the rest from reference TRBV7-9 and TRBJ2-1 gives the full variable domain: DTGVSQNPRHKITKRGQNVTFRCDPISEHNRLYWYRQTLGQGPEFLTYFQNEAQLEKSRLLSDRFSAERPKGSFSTLEIQRTEQGDSAMYLCASSLVGEFFGPGTRLTVL.

Only a few counts were recorded for this clone. V is TRBV5-1 and J is TRBJ2-2; D possibly corresponds to TRBD1 (6 bases). The V gene's germline CDR1 is SGHRS and CDR2 YFSETQ. The CDR3 has 17 residues. Trimming shortened V by 0 bases and J by 5 bases, and 17 bases separated the two germline ends. CDR3 bases: TGCGCCAGCAGCTTGGGTGAAGGGGGTATTGGTACCGGGGAGCTGTTTTTT. This translates into CASSLGEGGIGTGELFF.

The chain is built from TRBV9 and TRBJ2-1, with 9 bases lining up with TRBD2. The trim removed 0 bases at V and 3 bases at J, leaving 4 bases unmatched. The length of the CDR3 is 16 residues. Germline assignment: CDR1 SGDLS and CDR2 YYNGEE. The CDR3 nucleotides are TGTGCCAGCAGCGTAGTTGGGCGGGGGGGCTACAATGAGCAGTTCTTC. It is translated as CASSVVGRGGYNEQFF.

The V and J genes are TRBV11-2 and TRBJ2-2; TRBD2 agrees at 10 bases. V lost 2 bases, J lost 4 bases, and 7 bases stayed unmatched. The germline V gene has CDR1 SGHAT and CDR2 FQNNGV. The CDR3 loop spans 17 amino acids. The CDR3 bases are TGTGCCAGCAGCTTATTTAGGACTAGCGGTCCCACCGGGGAGCTGTTTTTT. It specifies CASSLFRTSGPTGELFF.

This clone was picked up a small number of times. The J gene is TRBJ1-1, the V gene TRBV6-5; TRBD1 aligns across 9 bases. The ends lost 7 bases at V and 8 bases at J; junction bases unmatched: 14. CDR3 length: 15 residues. The germline CDR1 and CDR2 sequences are MNHEY and SVGAGI. CDR3 bases: TGTGCCAGCAACCCCGGGACAGGGAGGGGGAGCGAAGCTTTCTTT. It codes for CASNPGTGRGSEAFF.

The rearrangement joins TRBV3-1 (or the pseudogene TRBV3-2) to TRBJ2-3; TRBD2 agrees at 11 bases. J gave up 1 base and V 4 bases, and 4 bases lay outside the gene matches. Per germline, CDR1 LGHDT and CDR2 YNNKEL (reference sequence). The CDR3 contains 16 residues. The CDR3 DNA reads TGTGCCAGCAGCCGCAATAGCGGGGGGGGCACAGATACGCAGTATTTT. It translates to CASSRNSGGGTDTQYF.

This clone was counted only a few times. The chain combines TRBV6-6 with TRBJ2-3; D is unclear. CDR1 is MNHNY and CDR2 is SVGAGI in the germline V gene (reference sequence). This CDR3 has 13 residues. Trimming stripped 5 bases from V and 1 base from J, with 7 bases between. In DNA, the CDR3 is TGTGCCAGCAGTACTGAGGGCACAGATACGCAGTATTTT. Its protein is CASSTEGTDTQYF.

The genes are TRBV19 and TRBJ1-6; TRBD1 aligns across 10 bases. V gave up 9 bases and J gave up 10 bases; unmatched junction bases: 6. CDR1 is LNHDA and CDR2 is SQIVND in the germline V gene (reference sequence). This CDR3 contains 13 residues. For the CDR3, the DNA is TGTGCCAGCGGGGACAGGGGCAGCTCACCCCTCCACTTT. This translates into CASGDRGSSPLHF. The full variable domain, with the rest looked up from reference TRBV19 and TRBJ1-6, is DGGITQSPKYLFRKEGQNVTLSCEQNLNHDAMYWYRQDPGQGLRLIYYSQIVNDFQKGDIAEGYSVSREKKESFPLTVTSAQKNPTAFYLCASGDRGSSPLHFGNGTRLTVT.

The V and J genes are TRBV28 and TRBJ1-1; 9 bases agree with TRBD1. The V and J ends lost 5 bases and 2 bases, in that order; junction bases with no gene match: 6. The CDR3 runs 15 residues. Germline V gene sequence: CDR1 MDHEN, CDR2 SYDVKM. The CDR3 loop reads CASSLHTGGNTEAFF. The CDR3 DNA follows: TGTGCCAGCAGTCTGCACACAGGGGGCAACACTGAAGCTTTCTTT. Supplemented by reference TRBV28 and TRBJ1-1, the full variable domain reads DVKVTQSSRYLVKRTGEKVFLECVQDMDHENMFWYRQDPGLGLRLIYFSYDVKMKEKGDIPEGYSVSREKKERFSLILESASTNQTSMYLCASSLHTGGNTEAFFGQGTRLTVV.

This clone was detected once. This chain links TRBV21-1 with TRBJ1-6; no DNA check was done on the table's D call, TRBD1. TRBV21-1 has pseudogene status. The CDR3 is 13 amino acids. As DNA, the CDR3 is TGTGCCAGCAGGGCAGGGGTTGGGTCACCCCTCCACTTT. Amino acid sequence: CASRAGVGSPLHF.

The chain recombines TRBV13 with TRBJ2-3; 11 bases agree with TRBD2. J gave up 6 bases and V 3 bases, and 11 bases lay outside the gene matches. Germline values: CDR1 PRHDT, CDR2 FYEKMQ (reference sequence). The CDR3 totals 17 residues. The CDR3 is CASSFGWLAGGEDTQYF. CDR3 nucleotide sequence: TGTGCCAGCAGCTTCGGGTGGCTAGCGGGGGGCGAGGATACGCAGTATTTT.